Listed below are T cell receptor beta chains from one sample, sequenced in a study of T-cell memory formation after mild COVID-19. MiXCR, run by TCRdb on the 5' RACE reads, gives a single entry per CDR3 protein. The table has fewer than 600,000 distinct CDR3 sequences, about a fifth seen once; the top ten hold around 7.7%. The material sequenced was PBMCs or a T cell subset sorted from them (not recorded which). Receptors were obtained from an adult woman who had mild COVID-19 (a few samples of this study predate the infection). Cell type and time point are not known. CDR3s include the opening cysteine and the closing phenylalanine or tryptophan. A D gene is named only where the DNA matches it firmly. Where a row states a size, it is once, few, many or the class of an expanded clone; other rows omit it.

TRBD2,TRBV10-3,.,TRBJ2-1,CAISDPGGATHEQFF,TGTGCCATCAGTGACCCGGGGGGAGCCACCCATGAGCAGTTCTTC
TRBD2,TRBV15,.,TRBJ2-5,CATSRVAGGLLETQYF,TGTGCCACCAGCAGAGTAGCGGGGGGGCTATTGGAGACCCAGTACTTC
TRBD1,TRBV6-2/TRBV6-3,.,TRBJ2-7,CASSSGQVGHEQYF,TGTGCCAGCAGTTCGGGACAGGTCGGCCACGAGCAGTACTTC
.,TRBV24-1,.,TRBJ2-3,CATSDSAFRSAAQYF,TGTGCCACCAGTGATTCAGCTTTCCGATCAGCAGCGCAGTATTTT
.,TRBV19,.,TRBJ2-2,CASSIDGGRTGELFF,TGTGCCAGTAGTATAGATGGAGGTCGTACCGGGGAGCTGTTTTTT
.,TRBV5-1,few,TRBJ2-7,CASSLTTATSYEQYF,TGCGCCAGCAGCTTGACGACGGCGACCTCCTACGAGCAGTACTTC
.,TRBV12-2,.,TRBJ1-2,CASRLAPRNRNVDYGYTF,TGTGCAAGTCGCTTAGCGCCTCGGAACCGAAACGTGGACTATGGCTACACCTTC
.,TRBV11-3,.,TRBJ2-5,CASNDATGREETQYF,TGTGCCAGCAACGATGCGACAGGGAGGGAAGAGACCCAGTACTTC
.,TRBV7-8,few,TRBJ2-4,CASSTQGLLAKNIQYF,TGTGCCAGCAGCACCCAGGGGTTACTAGCCAAAAACATTCAGTACTTC
.,TRBV5-1,.,TRBJ1-4,CASSLTGLHNEKLFF,TGCGCCAGCAGCTTGACAGGACTTCATAATGAAAAACTGTTTTTT
.,TRBV6-1,.,TRBJ2-1,CASSEKGRGPRNEQFF,TGTGCCAGCAGTGAGAAGGGCAGGGGCCCACGCAATGAGCAGTTCTTC
TRBD1,TRBV24-1,.,TRBJ1-3,CATSEGTGSSGNTIYF,TGTGCCACCAGTGAAGGGACAGGGTCCTCTGGAAACACCATATATTTT
TRBD2,TRBV12-3/TRBV12-4,few,TRBJ2-7,CASSPRTSGADEQYF,TGTGCCAGCAGTCCCCGGACTAGCGGGGCAGATGAGCAGTACTTC
TRBD1,TRBV10-3,few,TRBJ2-1,CAISVGPPGQGNNEQFF,TGTGCCATCAGTGTGGGACCTCCGGGACAGGGGAACAATGAGCAGTTCTTC
TRBD1,TRBV7-8,.,TRBJ1-1,CASSYRDRALNTEAFF,TGTGCCAGCAGCTACCGGGACAGAGCTTTGAACACTGAAGCTTTCTTT
TRBD2,TRBV6-2/TRBV6-3,.,TRBJ2-5,CASTNPRLAGEETQYF,TGTGCCAGCACCAACCCCCGACTAGCGGGAGAAGAGACCCAGTACTTC
.,TRBV4-3,many,TRBJ1-1,CASSQDRVGNTEAFF,TGCGCCAGCAGCCAAGACAGGGTGGGGAACACTGAAGCTTTCTTT
TRBD1,TRBV12-3/TRBV12-4,.,TRBJ1-2,CASSLTGMNYGYTF,TGTGCCAGCAGTTTGACAGGGATGAACTATGGCTACACCTTC
.,TRBV30,few,TRBJ2-1,CAWSEHVVYNEQFF,TGTGCCTGGAGTGAACACGTGGTCTACAATGAGCAGTTCTTC
.,TRBV9,.,TRBJ1-1,CASSVADSGEAFF,TGTGCCAGCAGCGTGGCGGATTCAGGTGAAGCTTTCTTT
TRBD1,TRBV6-5,.,TRBJ2-5,CASSYSGTGQETQYF,TGTGCCAGCAGTTACTCAGGGACAGGCCAAGAGACCCAGTACTTC
.,TRBV3-1,many,TRBJ2-3,CASSQDKVQVGADTQYF,TGTGCCAGCAGCCAAGATAAGGTGCAAGTGGGCGCAGATACGCAGTATTTT
.,TRBV15,few,TRBJ2-6,CATSIQGGGANVLTF,TGTGCCACCAGCATTCAGGGTGGAGGGGCCAACGTCCTGACTTTC
.,TRBV6-5,.,TRBJ2-6,CASGDPGAGANVLTF,TGTGCCAGCGGGGACCCAGGGGCTGGGGCCAACGTCCTGACTTTC
.,TRBV12-3/TRBV12-4,few,TRBJ1-5,CASSFIKGGGNQPQHF,TGTGCCAGCAGTTTTATTAAGGGAGGCGGCAATCAGCCCCAGCATTTT
.,TRBV18,.,TRBJ2-7,CASSGIDSTYEQYF,TGTGCCAGCTCAGGAATTGACTCGACCTACGAGCAGTACTTC
.,TRBV7-3,few,TRBJ2-1,CASSLGPLQMNEQFF,TGTGCCAGCAGCTTAGGACCCTTACAGATGAATGAGCAGTTCTTC
.,TRBV5-1,.,TRBJ2-2,CASSIRGSTGELFF,TGCGCCAGCAGCATCCGTGGGTCGACCGGGGAGCTGTTTTTT
.,TRBV5-6,few,TRBJ2-1,CASYSRSSYNEQFF,TGTGCCAGCTACTCCAGGAGCTCCTACAATGAGCAGTTCTTC
.,TRBV5-1,many,TRBJ2-3,CASSVQGMSTDTQYF,TGCGCCAGCAGCGTCCAGGGGATGAGCACAGATACGCAGTATTTT
.,TRBV5-1,.,TRBJ1-1,CASSFGAGTRAEAFF,TGCGCCAGCAGCTTTGGGGCAGGGACTCGCGCTGAAGCTTTCTTT
TRBD1,TRBV7-3,.,TRBJ2-7,CASSPSPGQAREQYF,TGTGCCAGCAGCCCCTCACCGGGACAGGCGCGAGAGCAGTACTTC
.,TRBV7-2,few,TRBJ2-3,CASSLLARDTQYF,TGTGCCAGCAGCTTACTAGCGAGGGATACGCAGTATTTT
.,TRBV27,.,TRBJ1-4,CASSKQGLSNEKLFF,TGTGCCAGCAGCAAACAGGGCCTTTCTAATGAAAAACTGTTTTTT
.,TRBV13,.,TRBJ1-1,CASSPFGVGNTEAFF,TGTGCCAGCAGCCCGTTTGGGGTGGGCAACACTGAAGCTTTCTTT
.,TRBV14,few,TRBJ1-5,CASSQEVWEGNQPQHF,TGTGCCAGCAGCCAAGAAGTGTGGGAGGGCAATCAGCCCCAGCATTTT
TRBD1,TRBV18,few,TRBJ2-1,CASSTRTGANEQFF,TGTGCCAGCTCAACTAGAACAGGGGCGAATGAGCAGTTCTTC
.,TRBV5-1,few,TRBJ1-1,CASSLGDTSSYTEAFF,TGCGCCAGCAGCTTGGGGGACACGTCTTCGTACACTGAAGCTTTCTTT
.,TRBV20-1,few,TRBJ2-1,CSAIWAEQFF,TGCAGTGCTATTTGGGCTGAGCAGTTCTTC
.,TRBV6-2/TRBV6-3,.,TRBJ2-1,CASSYVSSYNEQFF,TGTGCCAGCAGTTACGTGAGCTCCTACAATGAGCAGTTCTTC
.,TRBV29-1,.,TRBJ2-2,CSGAGTNTGELFF,TGCAGCGGGGCGGGGACCAACACCGGGGAGCTGTTTTTT
.,TRBV27,.,TRBJ1-5,CASSLLENQPQHF,TGTGCCAGCAGTTTACTGGAAAATCAGCCCCAGCATTTT
.,TRBV12-3/TRBV12-4,many,TRBJ2-3,CASSLSRQPVDTQYF,TGTGCCAGCAGCCTAAGCCGACAGCCCGTGGATACGCAGTATTTT
TRBD1,TRBV9,.,TRBJ1-2,CASSLRDRAEYGYTF,TGTGCCAGCAGCCTAAGGGACAGGGCCGAGTATGGCTACACCTTC
TRBD2,TRBV5-6,few,TRBJ2-7,CASRRTSGSYEQYF,TGTGCCAGCAGGCGGACTAGCGGGAGCTACGAGCAGTACTTC
TRBD1,TRBV27,few,TRBJ1-1,CASKTGYSTEAFF,TGTGCCAGCAAGACAGGGTATAGCACTGAAGCTTTCTTT
.,TRBV2,.,TRBJ1-1,CASSEAQTANTEAFF,TGTGCCAGCAGTGAAGCCCAGACAGCCAACACTGAAGCTTTCTTT
.,TRBV12-3/TRBV12-4,many,TRBJ1-3,CASSLPPGNTIYF,TGTGCCAGCAGTCTCCCCCCTGGAAACACCATATATTTT
.,TRBV20-1,.,TRBJ1-2,CSARDGGYYGYTF,TGCAGTGCTAGAGATGGGGGTTACTATGGCTACACCTTC